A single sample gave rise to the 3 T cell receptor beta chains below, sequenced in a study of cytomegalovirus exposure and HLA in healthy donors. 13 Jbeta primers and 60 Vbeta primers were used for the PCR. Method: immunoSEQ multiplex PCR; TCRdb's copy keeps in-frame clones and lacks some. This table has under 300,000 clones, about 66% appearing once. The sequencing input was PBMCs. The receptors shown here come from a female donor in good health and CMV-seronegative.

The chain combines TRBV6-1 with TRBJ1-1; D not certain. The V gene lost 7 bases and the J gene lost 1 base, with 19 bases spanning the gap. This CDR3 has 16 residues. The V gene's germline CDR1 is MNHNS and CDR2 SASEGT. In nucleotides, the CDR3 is TGTGCCAGCACTGGAGCAGGCCTGGGCCGGAACACTGAAGCTTTCTTT. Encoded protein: CASTGAGLGRNTEAFF.

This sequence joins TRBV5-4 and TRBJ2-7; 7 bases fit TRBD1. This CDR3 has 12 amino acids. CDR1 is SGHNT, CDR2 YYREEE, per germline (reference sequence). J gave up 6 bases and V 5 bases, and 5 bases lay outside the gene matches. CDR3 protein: CASSSTGSEQYF. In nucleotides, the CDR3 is TGTGCCAGCAGTTCGACAGGGAGCGAGCAGTACTTC.

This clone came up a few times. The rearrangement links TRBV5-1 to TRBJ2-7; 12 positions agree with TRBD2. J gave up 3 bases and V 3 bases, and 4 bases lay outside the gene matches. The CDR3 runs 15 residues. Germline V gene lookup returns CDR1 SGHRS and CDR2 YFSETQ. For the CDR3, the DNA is TGCGCCAGCAGCTCGCAACTAGCGGGAGGCTACGAGCAGTACTTC. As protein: CASSSQLAGGYEQYF.